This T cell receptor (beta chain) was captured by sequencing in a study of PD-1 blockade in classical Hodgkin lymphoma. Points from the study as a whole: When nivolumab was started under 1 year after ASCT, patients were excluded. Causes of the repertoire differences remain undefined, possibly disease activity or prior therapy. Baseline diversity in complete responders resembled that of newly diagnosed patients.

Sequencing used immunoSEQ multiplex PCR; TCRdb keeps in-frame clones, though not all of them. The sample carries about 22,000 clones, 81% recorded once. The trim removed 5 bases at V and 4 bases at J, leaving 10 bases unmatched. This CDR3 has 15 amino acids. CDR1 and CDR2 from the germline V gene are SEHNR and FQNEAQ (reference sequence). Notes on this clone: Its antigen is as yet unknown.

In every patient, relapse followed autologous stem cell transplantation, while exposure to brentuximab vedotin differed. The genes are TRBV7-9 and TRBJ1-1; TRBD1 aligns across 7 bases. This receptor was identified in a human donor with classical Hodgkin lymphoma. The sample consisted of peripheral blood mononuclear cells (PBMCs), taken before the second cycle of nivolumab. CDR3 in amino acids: CASSPHPTGATEAFF. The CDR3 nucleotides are TGTGCCAGCAGCCCCCACCCTACAGGGGCCACTGAAGCTTTCTTT.